The next 32 T cell receptor beta chains were all read from a single sample in a study of T-cell memory formation after mild COVID-19. TCRdb recomputed calls from the 5' RACE reads with MiXCR, one row per CDR3 protein. The sample records 200,000 to 300,000 distinct CDR3 sequences, approximately 16% being singletons. Material for sequencing was PBMCs or a T cell subset sorted from them (not recorded which). The receptor set was obtained from a man between 18 and 35 years old who had mild COVID-19 (a few samples of this study predate the infection). Cell type and time point are not known.

This clonotype occurred many times. The rearrangement links TRBV14 to TRBJ2-1; D remains ambiguous. Germline loops: CDR1 SGHDN, CDR2 FVKESK. V was cut by 4 bases and J by 4 bases, with 8 bases left in between. There are 13 residues in the CDR3. CDR3 protein: CASSPTAYNEQFF. DNA of the CDR3: TGTGCCAGCAGCCCGACGGCTTACAATGAGCAGTTCTTC.

This chain uses TRBV2 with TRBJ2-2; no firm D call. V lost 1 base to trimming and J lost 2 bases, with 8 bases between them. Germline lookup yields CDR1 SNHLY and CDR2 FYNNEI. The length of the CDR3 is 15 residues. CDR3 DNA sequence: TGTGCCAGCAGTGAAGGGGCAGGCAACACCGGGGAGCTGTTTTTT. It translates to CASSEGAGNTGELFF.

This clonotype occurred a few times. This rearrangement joins TRBV19 to TRBJ2-4; the match to TRBD1 covers 8 bases. J gave up 4 bases and V 1 base, and 3 bases lay outside the gene matches. The CDR3 loop spans 15 amino acids. Germline-derived CDR1 and CDR2 are LNHDA and SQIVND (reference sequence). The CDR3 sequence is CASSIGRTGKNIQYF. The CDR3 bases are TGTGCCAGTAGTATAGGCAGGACAGGGAAAAACATTCAGTACTTC.

The chain employs TRBV29-1 and TRBJ1-3; D is undetermined. The CDR3 extends over 13 amino acids. Between the trimmed V and J ends, which lost 5 bases and 3 bases, there was a span of 11 bases. The germline CDR1 and CDR2 sequences are SQVTM and ANQGSEA. The CDR3 loop reads CSVHLGSGNTIYF. In DNA, the CDR3 is TGCAGCGTTCATCTGGGGAGTGGAAACACCATATATTTT. Full variable domain (remainder filled in from reference TRBV29-1 and TRBJ1-3): SAVISQKPSRDICQRGTSLTIQCQVDSQVTMMFWYRQQPGQSLTLIATANQGSEATYESGFVIDKFPISRPNLTFSTLTVSNMSPEDSSIYLCSVHLGSGNTIYFGEGSWLTVV.

V and J are TRBV6-2 or TRBV6-3 and TRBJ1-1; no clear D gene. The CDR3 is 16 residues long. V gave up 5 bases and J gave up 4 bases, with 20 bases separating them. Per germline, CDR1 MNHEY and CDR2 SVGEGT. The CDR3 region has the DNA TGTGCCAGCAGTGACCTTGGTACGACCGCTACCACTGAAGCTTTCTTT. This sequence encodes CASSDLGTTATTEAFF.

The chain links TRBV5-1 to TRBJ1-2; no firm D call. The germline gives CDR1 SGHRS, CDR2 YFSETQ. The V end lost 4 bases, the J end lost 3 bases, and 10 bases lay between the germline ends. The CDR3 totals 13 residues. The CDR3 sequence is CASSHDGDYGYTF. The CDR3 DNA reads TGCGCCAGCAGCCACGACGGAGACTATGGCTACACCTTC.

This clonotype was recorded a few times. The rearrangement links TRBV5-6 to TRBJ1-1, with D tentatively TRBD1 (5 bases). This CDR3 spans 14 amino acids. V lost 4 bases and J 1 base, leaving 11 bases between the germline ends. Germline lookup yields CDR1 SGHDT and CDR2 YYEEEE. In nucleotides, the CDR3 is TGTGCCAGCAGCATTTCCGGGGGGAACACTGAAGCTTTCTTT. The encoded protein is CASSISGGNTEAFF.

This clonotype has just a few counts. The chain joins TRBV9 to TRBJ2-3, with 8 bases identical to TRBD1. From germline, CDR1 is SGDLS and CDR2 YYNGEE. There are 15 residues in the CDR3. J gave up 6 bases and V 4 bases, and 10 bases lay outside the gene matches. The CDR3 region is CASSPLEDRADTQYF. CDR3 DNA: TGTGCCAGCAGCCCCCTTGAGGACAGGGCTGATACGCAGTATTTT. Supplemented by reference TRBV9 and TRBJ2-3, the full variable domain reads DSGVTQTPKHLITATGQRVTLRCSPRSGDLSVYWYQQSLDQGLQFLIQYYNGEERAKGNILERFSAQQFPDLHSELNLSSLELGDSALYFCASSPLEDRADTQYFGPGTRLTVL.

This clonotype was counted only a few times. The V and J genes are TRBV5-1 and TRBJ2-1, with 16 bases fitting TRBD2. The CDR3 sequence is 19 residues long. Germline CDR1 reads SGHRS; CDR2 reads YFSETQ. The J segment lost 7 bases and the V segment lost 2 bases, leaving 12 bases of the junction unmatched. Here the CDR3 DNA reads TGCGCCAGCAGCTTTGCCTCCGGGACTAGCGGGGGGGCCGGGAATGAGCAGTTCTTC. It codes for CASSFASGTSGGAGNEQFF.

This clonotype showed up just a few times. The rearrangement joins TRBV4-1 to TRBJ2-5; D gene unclear. The CDR3 runs to 15 residues. The ends were cut back, 1 base at V and 4 bases at J, with 13 bases in the middle. From germline, CDR1 is MGHRA and CDR2 YSYEKL. CDR3 region: CASSQGSSGLETQYF. CDR3 sequence (DNA): TGCGCCAGCAGCCAAGGGTCCTCCGGGTTAGAGACCCAGTACTTC.

Only a few counts were recorded for this clonotype. The chain uses TRBV29-1 and TRBJ2-2; D possibly corresponds to TRBD2 (6 bases). The V gene lost 4 bases and the J gene lost 8 bases, with 14 bases spanning the gap. This CDR3 has 13 amino acids. The germline CDR1 and CDR2 sequences are SQVTM and ANQGSEA. The CDR3 is CSVVKVAGGELFF. The CDR3 region has the DNA TGCAGCGTTGTAAAGGTGGCGGGGGGGGAGCTGTTTTTT.

This rearrangement joins TRBV7-9 to TRBJ1-2; D unresolved. The V and J ends lost 4 bases and 8 bases respectively, with 14 bases between them. CDR1 SEHNR and CDR2 FQNEAQ come from the germline V gene (reference sequence). CDR3 size: 13 residues. Here the CDR3 reads CASSSTPIMGYTF. DNA of the CDR3: TGTGCCAGCAGCTCCACGCCAATTATGGGCTACACCTTC.

There are a few counts of this clonotype. The V gene is TRBV23-1, the J gene TRBJ2-5, with 10 bases that match TRBD2. TRBV23-1 is marked as an open reading frame, function uncertain. The junction had 15 bases not matched to a gene; V was cut back by 4 bases and J by 1 base. This CDR3 region has 19 residues. CDR3 region: CASSRPKADLAGGQETQYF. CDR3 coding DNA: TGCGCCAGCAGTCGACCAAAAGCGGACTTAGCGGGGGGCCAAGAGACCCAGTACTTC.

There are a few counts of this clonotype. This rearrangement joins TRBV4-2 to TRBJ2-3; 8 nucleotides match TRBD1. Germline assignment: CDR1 LGHNA and CDR2 YNFKEQ. The CDR3 runs 17 residues. V lost 6 bases and J lost 6; bases outside the gene matches: 17. The chain's CDR3 is CASSLLLSGTGYDTQYF. The CDR3 nucleotides are TGTGCCAGCAGTCTGCTACTTTCCGGGACAGGTTATGATACGCAGTATTTT.

The sample holds many counts of this clonotype. The CDR3: CASSSIGTGATDTQYF. CDR3 sequence (DNA): TGTGCCAGCAGCTCAATTGGGACGGGGGCCACAGATACGCAGTATTTT. The gene calls are TRBV11-2 and TRBJ2-3, with D perhaps matching TRBD1 or TRBD2 (6 bases each). This CDR3 spans 16 amino acids. Germline V CDR1 and CDR2: SGHAT, FQNNGV. Trimming stripped 4 bases from V and 2 bases from J, with 16 bases between. Full variable domain (missing parts from reference TRBV11-2 and TRBJ2-3): EAGVAQSPRYKIIEKRQSVAFWCNPISGHATLYWYQQILGQGPKLLIQFQNNGVVDDSQLPKDRFSAERLKGVDSTLKIQPAKLEDSAVYLCASSSIGTGATDTQYFGPGTRLTVL.

This clonotype appeared a few times. The V gene is TRBV6-5, the J gene TRBJ1-2; D is undetermined. This CDR3 contains 14 residues. Between the trimmed V and J ends, which lost 0 bases and 4 bases, there was a span of 9 bases. The germline CDR1 and CDR2 sequences are MNHEY and SVGAGI. The CDR3 DNA reads TGTGCCAGCAGTTACTCGAGGACGGTCTATGGCTACACCTTC. Translating gives CASSYSRTVYGYTF.

The chain is built from TRBV9 and TRBJ2-3, with 7 bases matching TRBD2. Germline CDR1 is SGDLS and CDR2 is YYNGEE. The CDR3 contains 16 residues. Trimming took 2 bases from V and 2 from J; bases not matched to a gene: 8. The CDR3 DNA is TGTGCCAGCAGCGTTGCGAATAGCGGGCACACAGATACGCAGTATTTT. Translating gives CASSVANSGHTDTQYF.

The chain links TRBV24-1 to TRBJ2-5, with D tentatively TRBD2 (5 bases). The V gene lost 4 bases and the J gene lost 2 bases, with 13 bases spanning the gap. This CDR3 region has 15 residues. Germline V gene sequence: CDR1 KGHDR, CDR2 SFDVKD. This CDR3 reads CATSDRGSLQETQYF. The DNA of the CDR3 is TGTGCCACCAGTGACCGAGGGAGTCTACAAGAGACCCAGTACTTC.

V and J are TRBV10-1 and TRBJ2-7; D may correspond to TRBD1 or TRBD2 (6 bases each). The V gene lost 2 bases and the J gene lost 2 bases, with 10 bases spanning the gap. The CDR3 has 14 residues. The germline CDR1 and CDR2 sequences are WNHNN and SYGVQD (reference sequence). CDR3 sequence (DNA): TGCGCCAGCAGTGAGACCGGGGGCCCCTACGAGCAGTACTTC. It is translated as CASSETGGPYEQYF.

This chain connects TRBV7-9 to TRBJ2-1; TRBD2 matches at 11 bases. The CDR3 has 18 amino acids. Looked up from germline, CDR1 is SEHNR and CDR2 is FQNEAQ (reference sequence). Trimming took 5 bases from V and 0 from J; bases not matched to a gene: 9. The CDR3 sequence is CASSPGTSGLSSYNEQFF. CDR3 coding DNA: TGTGCCAGCAGCCCTGGGACTAGCGGCCTAAGCTCCTACAATGAGCAGTTCTTC.

This clonotype was seen only a few times. This rearrangement joins TRBV29-1 to TRBJ2-1; D is possibly TRBD1 or TRBD2 (6 bases each). The V and J ends lost 5 bases and 9 bases respectively, with 17 bases between them. This CDR3 region has 13 residues. Per germline, CDR1 SQVTM and CDR2 ANQGSEA. CDR3 sequence (DNA): TGCAGCGTTAATGGAGGGGGATGGGTTGAGCAGTTCTTC. Amino acids: CSVNGGGWVEQFF.

The CDR3 nucleotides are TGTGCCAGCAGCCGAGCCCCCTACGGTAATACGCAGTATTTT. Its translation: CASSRAPYGNTQYF. The gene calls are TRBV12-3 or TRBV12-4 and TRBJ2-3, with D uncertain. The CDR3 is 14 amino acids. Trimming left V 6 bases short and J 7 bases short, with 17 bases between.

Worth noting for this clonotype: The germline gene is not matched at one end of the junction; a read error may be the cause. The rearrangement joins TRBV7-9 to TRBJ2-5, with TRBD2 matching over 8 bases. The CDR3 runs to 14 residues. Germline V CDR1 and CDR2: SEHNR, FQNEAQ (reference sequence). The CDR3 loop is CASSVAGPQETQYF. CDR3 in DNA: TGTGCCAGCAGCGTAGCGGGGCCACAAGAGACCCAGTACTTC.

This chain uses TRBV29-1 with TRBJ2-3; 13 positions agree with TRBD2. Looked up from germline, CDR1 is SQVTM and CDR2 is ANQGSEA. Trimming removed 6 bases from V and 1 base from J; junction bases left unmatched: 4. This CDR3 has 15 amino acids. The CDR3 nucleotides are TGCAGCGTCGACGGACTAGCGGGGGGCACAGATACGCAGTATTTT. This encodes CSVDGLAGGTDTQYF.

There are a few counts of this clonotype. This sequence joins TRBV24-1 and TRBJ2-1, with 9 nucleotides matching TRBD1. Germline CDR1 KGHDR, CDR2 SFDVKD. V shed 3 bases, J shed 12 bases, and the junction held 14 bases outside the gene matches. This CDR3 comprises 16 residues. For the CDR3, the DNA is TGTGCCACCAGTGATCCCGGGACAGGGTCGCGATCCGGGCAGTTCTTC. It specifies CATSDPGTGSRSGQFF.

V gene TRBV11-2 combines with J gene TRBJ2-5, with D possibly being TRBD1 (6 bases). This CDR3 is 15 amino acids long. Looked up from germline, CDR1 is SGHAT and CDR2 is FQNNGV. The ends were cut back, 3 bases at V and 5 bases at J, with 16 bases in the middle. CDR3 loop: CASSFLYGGAETQYF. The CDR3 DNA is TGTGCCAGCAGCTTCTTGTATGGGGGCGCGGAGACCCAGTACTTC.

There are a few counts of this clonotype. This chain links TRBV6-2 or TRBV6-3 with TRBJ2-3; TRBD1 might be the D (5 bases). Germline lookup yields CDR1 MNHEY and CDR2 SVGEGT. This CDR3 comprises 14 residues. V was pared by 7 bases and J by 3 bases, with 14 bases between. The CDR3 coding sequence is TGTGCCAGCACGCTTGCGACAGTAACAGATACGCAGTATTTT. Amino acid sequence: CASTLATVTDTQYF.

This clonotype was detected a few times. The chain couples TRBV30 to TRBJ2-1; 8 bases are a match to TRBD2. The CDR3 covers 11 residues. After removal of 3 bases from V and 12 bases from J, the junction contained 4 bases not matched to a gene. The germline gives CDR1 GTSNPN, CDR2 SVGIG (reference sequence). The DNA for the CDR3 is TGTGCCTGGAGCCTTAGCGGGGCGCAGTTCTTC. Translating gives CAWSLSGAQFF.

This sequence joins TRBV6-6 and TRBJ2-5; D possibly corresponds to TRBD2 (5 bases). Per the germline V gene, CDR1 is MNHNY and CDR2 is SVGAGI (reference sequence). Trimming took 3 bases from V and 5 from J, leaving 13 bases between them. This CDR3 contains 14 residues. CDR3 amino acids: CASSYPATGETQYF. The CDR3 DNA is TGTGCCAGCAGTTATCCCGCTACGGGGGAGACCCAGTACTTC.

V and J are TRBV5-1 and TRBJ2-1; 13 bases align to TRBD2. Germline V gives CDR1 SGHRS, CDR2 YFSETQ. V shed 7 bases, J shed 5 bases, and the junction held 0 bases outside the gene matches. This CDR3 region has 13 residues. The CDR3 region is CASGTSGDNEQFF. In DNA, the CDR3 is TGCGCCAGCGGGACTAGCGGGGACAATGAGCAGTTCTTC.

This clonotype was seen more than once but under ten times. This sequence joins TRBV7-2 and TRBJ2-7; unclear D gene. The CDR3 length is 14 residues. From germline, CDR1 is SGHTA and CDR2 FQGNSA. Trimming took 5 bases from V and 4 from J, leaving 15 bases between them. The CDR3 spells CASSLLFDGYEQYV. The CDR3 coding sequence is TGTGCCAGCAGCCTCCTCTTCGACGGATACGAGCAGTACGTC.

This clonotype was counted between two and nine times. This chain connects TRBV5-5 to TRBJ2-7, with D tentatively TRBD2 (6 bases). Trimming took 1 base from V and 2 from J, leaving 13 bases between them. The germline V gene has CDR1 SGHKS and CDR2 YYEKEE (reference sequence). The CDR3 runs 15 residues. The chain's CDR3 is CASSLIGGNPYEQYV. For the CDR3, the DNA is TGTGCCAGCAGCTTGATCGGAGGGAATCCCTACGAGCAGTACGTC.